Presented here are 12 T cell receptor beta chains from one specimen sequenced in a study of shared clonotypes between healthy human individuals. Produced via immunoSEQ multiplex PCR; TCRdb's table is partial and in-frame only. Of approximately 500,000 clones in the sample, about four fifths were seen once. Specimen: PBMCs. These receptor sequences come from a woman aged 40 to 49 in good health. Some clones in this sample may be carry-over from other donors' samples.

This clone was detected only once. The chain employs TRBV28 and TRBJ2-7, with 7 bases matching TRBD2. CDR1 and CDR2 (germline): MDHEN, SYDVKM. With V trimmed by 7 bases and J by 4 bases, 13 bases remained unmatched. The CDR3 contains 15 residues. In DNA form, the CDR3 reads TGTGCCAGCACCCCTTTTGGGAGGGCACGTTACGAGCAGTACTTC. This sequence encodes CASTPFGRARYEQYF.

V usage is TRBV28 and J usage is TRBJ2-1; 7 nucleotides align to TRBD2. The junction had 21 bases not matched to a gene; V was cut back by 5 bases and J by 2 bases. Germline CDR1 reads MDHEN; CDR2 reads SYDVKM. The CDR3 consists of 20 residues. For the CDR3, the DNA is TGTGCCAGCAGTACTGCCCGCAGATGGGGGAGGGCCCAGACCTACAATGAGCAGTTCTTC. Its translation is CASSTARRWGRAQTYNEQFF.

The DNA of the CDR3 is TGTGCCTGGGGGCTGAACACTGAAGCTTTCTTT. It yields the protein CAWGLNTEAFF. This rearrangement joins TRBV30 to TRBJ1-1; unclear D gene. Germline-derived CDR1 and CDR2 are GTSNPN and SVGIG (reference sequence). V shed 5 bases and J shed 0 bases, with 4 bases lying between them. CDR3 length: 11 residues.

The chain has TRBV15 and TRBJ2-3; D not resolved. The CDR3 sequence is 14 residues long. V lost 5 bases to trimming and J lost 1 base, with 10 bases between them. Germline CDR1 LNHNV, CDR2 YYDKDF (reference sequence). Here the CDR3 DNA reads TGTGCCACCAGCGTCAGGAGAGGCACAGATACGCAGTATTTT. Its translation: CATSVRRGTDTQYF. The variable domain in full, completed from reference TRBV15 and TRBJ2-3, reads DAMVIQNPRYQVTQFGKPVTLSCSQTLNHNVMYWYQQKSSQAPKLLFHYYDKDFNNEADTPDNFQSRRPNTSFCFLDIRSPGLGDTAMYLCATSVRRGTDTQYFGPGTRLTVL.

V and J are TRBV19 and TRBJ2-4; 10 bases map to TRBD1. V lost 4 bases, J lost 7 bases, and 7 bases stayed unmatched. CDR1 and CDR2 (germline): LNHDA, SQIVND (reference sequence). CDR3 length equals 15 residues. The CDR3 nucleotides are TGTGCCAGTAGTACTTCCGGGACAGGGGACAACATTCAGTACTTC. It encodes CASSTSGTGDNIQYF.

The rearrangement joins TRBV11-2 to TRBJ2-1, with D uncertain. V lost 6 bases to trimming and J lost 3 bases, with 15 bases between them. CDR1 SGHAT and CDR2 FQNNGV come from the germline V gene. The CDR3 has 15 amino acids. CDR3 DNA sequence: TGTGCCAGCAGTATAAGTCCCTCTATCTACAATGAGCAGTTCTTC. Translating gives CASSISPSIYNEQFF.

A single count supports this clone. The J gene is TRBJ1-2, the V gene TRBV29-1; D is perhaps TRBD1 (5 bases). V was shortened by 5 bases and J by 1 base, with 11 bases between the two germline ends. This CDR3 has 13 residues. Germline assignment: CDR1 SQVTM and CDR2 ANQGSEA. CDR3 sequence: CSVFDSDNYGYTF. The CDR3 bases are TGCAGCGTTTTCGACAGTGATAACTATGGCTACACCTTC.

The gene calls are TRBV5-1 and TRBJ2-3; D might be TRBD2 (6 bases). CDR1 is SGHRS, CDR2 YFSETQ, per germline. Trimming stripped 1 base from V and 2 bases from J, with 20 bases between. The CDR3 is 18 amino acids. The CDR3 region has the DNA TGCGCCAGCAGCTTGAGGGCCGGGACTCCCACCCACACAGATACGCAGTATTTT. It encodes CASSLRAGTPTHTDTQYF.

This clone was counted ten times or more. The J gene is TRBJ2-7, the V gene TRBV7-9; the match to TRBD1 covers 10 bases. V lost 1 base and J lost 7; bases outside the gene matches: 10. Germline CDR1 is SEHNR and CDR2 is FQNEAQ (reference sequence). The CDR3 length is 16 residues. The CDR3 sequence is CASSLVGPGQGLEQYF. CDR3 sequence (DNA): TGTGCCAGCAGCTTAGTGGGTCCGGGACAGGGGCTGGAGCAGTACTTC.

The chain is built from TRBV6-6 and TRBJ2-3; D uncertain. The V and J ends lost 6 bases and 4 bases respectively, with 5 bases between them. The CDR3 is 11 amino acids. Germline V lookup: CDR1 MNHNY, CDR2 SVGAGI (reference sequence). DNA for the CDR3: TGTGCCAGCAGCGAGTCAGATACGCAGTATTTT. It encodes CASSESDTQYF.

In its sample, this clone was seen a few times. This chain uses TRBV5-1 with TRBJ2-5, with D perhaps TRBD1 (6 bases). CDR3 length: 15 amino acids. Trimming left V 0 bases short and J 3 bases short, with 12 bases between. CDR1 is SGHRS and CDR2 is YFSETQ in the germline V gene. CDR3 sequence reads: CASSLGVAGEETQYF. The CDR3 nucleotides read TGCGCCAGCAGCTTGGGTGTGGCAGGGGAAGAGACCCAGTACTTC.

The DNA of the CDR3 is TGTGCCAGTAGCCCCGCAGGGGGGGACAAAAACATTCAGTACTTC. It specifies CASSPAGGDKNIQYF. This chain uses TRBV19 with TRBJ2-4; D may correspond to TRBD1 or TRBD2 (7 bases each). CDR1 is LNHDA and CDR2 is SQIVND in the germline V gene (reference sequence). The CDR3 length is 15 residues. The V end was cut by 6 bases, the J end by 3 bases, with 15 bases between.